This T cell receptor (beta chain) originates from a study of somatic mutations in cytotoxic T cells in rheumatoid arthritis. On the study more broadly: Flow-sorting brought some V beta antibody-stained T-cell populations to nearly 100% purity, V beta1+ cells sequenced for TCRB among them.

V dropped 3 bases and J dropped 3 bases, with 4 bases sitting between them. The germline CDR1 and CDR2 sequences are MNHEY and SMNVEV (reference sequence). CDR3 length: 12 amino acids. About this clone itself: Its cognate antigen is unknown.

The assay was immunoSEQ multiplex PCR, and TCRdb's table has in-frame clones only and misses some. The sample has about 6,700 clones, approximately 72% seen once. Findings of the study overall: Nobody adjusted the slight TRBV07 underrepresentation in rheumatoid arthritis patients for multiple comparisons. Unlike healthy controls, rheumatoid arthritis patients had CD8+ clonality that increased with age.

Positive magnetic bead selection separated CD4+ and CD8+ cells, and flow cytometry confirmed purity. Source material: CD8+ T cells sorted from blood. This rearrangement joins TRBV27 to TRBJ2-3; D remains unclear. The source is a woman aged 55-69 years in good health. The CDR3 nucleotides read TGTGCCAGCAGTTTTAGTACAGATACGCAGTATTTT. Its translation is CASSFSTDTQYF.